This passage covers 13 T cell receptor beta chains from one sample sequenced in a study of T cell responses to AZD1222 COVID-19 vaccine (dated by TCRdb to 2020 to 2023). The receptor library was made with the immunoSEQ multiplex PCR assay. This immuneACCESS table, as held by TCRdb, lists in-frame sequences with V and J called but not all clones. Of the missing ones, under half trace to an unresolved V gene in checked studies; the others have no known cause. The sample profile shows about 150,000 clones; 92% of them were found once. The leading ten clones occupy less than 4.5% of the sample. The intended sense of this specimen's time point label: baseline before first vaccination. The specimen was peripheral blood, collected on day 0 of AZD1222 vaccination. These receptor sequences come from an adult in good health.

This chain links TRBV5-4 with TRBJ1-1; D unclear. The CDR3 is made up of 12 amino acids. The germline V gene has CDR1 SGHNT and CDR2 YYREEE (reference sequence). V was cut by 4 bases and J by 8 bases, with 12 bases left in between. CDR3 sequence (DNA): TGTGCCAGCAGCAACCCCCGCGAAGAAGCTTTCTTT. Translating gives CASSNPREEAFF.

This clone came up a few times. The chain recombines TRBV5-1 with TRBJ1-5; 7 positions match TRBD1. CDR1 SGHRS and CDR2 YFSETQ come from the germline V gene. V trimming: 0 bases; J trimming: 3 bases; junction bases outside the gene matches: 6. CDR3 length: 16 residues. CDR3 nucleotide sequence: TGCGCCAGCAGCTTGGGAGGGGGCGATAACAATCAGCCCCAGCATTTT. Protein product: CASSLGGGDNNQPQHF.

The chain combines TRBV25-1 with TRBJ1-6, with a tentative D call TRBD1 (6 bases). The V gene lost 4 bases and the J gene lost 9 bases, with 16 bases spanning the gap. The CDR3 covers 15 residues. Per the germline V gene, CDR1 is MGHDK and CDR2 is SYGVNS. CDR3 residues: CASSVTGARRSPLHF. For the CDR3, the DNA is TGTGCCAGCAGTGTTACGGGGGCACGACGTTCACCCCTCCACTTT.

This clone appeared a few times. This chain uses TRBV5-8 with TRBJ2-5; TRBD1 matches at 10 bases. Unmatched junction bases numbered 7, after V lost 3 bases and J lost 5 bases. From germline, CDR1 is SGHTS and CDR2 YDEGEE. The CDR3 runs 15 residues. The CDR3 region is CASSYWGTGVETQYF. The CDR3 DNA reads TGTGCCAGCAGCTATTGGGGGACAGGGGTGGAGACCCAGTACTTC.

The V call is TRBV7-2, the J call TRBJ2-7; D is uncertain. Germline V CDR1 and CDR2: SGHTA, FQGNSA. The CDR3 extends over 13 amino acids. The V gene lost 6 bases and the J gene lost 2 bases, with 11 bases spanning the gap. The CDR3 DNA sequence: TGTGCCAGCAGAGCCCCGTTACCCTACGAGCAGTACTTC. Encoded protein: CASRAPLPYEQYF.

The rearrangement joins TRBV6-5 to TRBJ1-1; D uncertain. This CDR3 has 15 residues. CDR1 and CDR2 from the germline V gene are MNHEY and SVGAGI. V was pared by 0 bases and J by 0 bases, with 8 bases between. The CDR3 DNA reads TGTGCCAGCAGTTACTCACCAGCAATGAACACTGAAGCTTTCTTT. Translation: CASSYSPAMNTEAFF.

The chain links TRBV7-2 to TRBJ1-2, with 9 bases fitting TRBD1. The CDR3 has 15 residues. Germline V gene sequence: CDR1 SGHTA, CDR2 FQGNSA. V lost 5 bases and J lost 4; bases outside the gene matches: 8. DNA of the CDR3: TGTGCCAGCAGCCTCCGGGACAGGGTGGCCTATGGCTACACCTTC. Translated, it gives CASSLRDRVAYGYTF.

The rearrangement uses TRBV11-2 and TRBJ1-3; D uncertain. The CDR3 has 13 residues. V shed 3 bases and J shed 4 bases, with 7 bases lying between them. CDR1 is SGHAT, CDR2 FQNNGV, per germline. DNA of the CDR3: TGTGCCAGCAGCTTTATAACCGGAAACACCATATATTTT. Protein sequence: CASSFITGNTIYF.

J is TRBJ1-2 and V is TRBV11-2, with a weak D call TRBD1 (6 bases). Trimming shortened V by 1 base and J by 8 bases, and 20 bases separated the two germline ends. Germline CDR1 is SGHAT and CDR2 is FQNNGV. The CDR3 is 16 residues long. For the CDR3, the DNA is TGTGCCAGCAGCTTAGCGCAGGGGAGTCCGTCTGCGGGCTACACCTTC. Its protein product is CASSLAQGSPSAGYTF.

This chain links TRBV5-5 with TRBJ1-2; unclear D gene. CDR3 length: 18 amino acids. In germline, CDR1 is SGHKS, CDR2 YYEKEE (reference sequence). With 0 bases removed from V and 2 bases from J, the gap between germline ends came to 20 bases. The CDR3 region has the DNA TGTGCCAGCAGCTTGGCAGCTCAACGGCTCCCGGGGAACTATGGCTACACCTTC. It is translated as CASSLAAQRLPGNYGYTF. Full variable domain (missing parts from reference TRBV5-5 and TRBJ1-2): DAGVTQSPTHLIKTRGQQVTLRCSPISGHKSVSWYQQVLGQGPQFIFQYYEKEERGRGNFPDRFSARQFPNYSSELNVNALLLGDSALYLCASSLAAQRLPGNYGYTFGSGTRLTVV.

The CDR3 coding sequence is TGTGCCAGCAGTCCGACCAACCTCGGAAAACTGTTTTTT. Amino acid sequence: CASSPTNLGKLFF. V and J are TRBV6-5 and TRBJ1-4; D gene ambiguous. The CDR3 spans 13 residues. V gave up 5 bases and J gave up 10 bases, with 14 bases separating them. In germline, CDR1 is MNHEY, CDR2 SVGAGI.

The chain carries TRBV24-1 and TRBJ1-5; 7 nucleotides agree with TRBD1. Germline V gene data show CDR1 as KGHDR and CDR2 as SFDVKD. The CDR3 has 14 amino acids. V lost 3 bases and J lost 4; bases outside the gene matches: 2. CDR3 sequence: CATSDQGQNQPQHF. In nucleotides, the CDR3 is TGTGCCACCAGTGATCAGGGACAGAATCAGCCCCAGCATTTT.

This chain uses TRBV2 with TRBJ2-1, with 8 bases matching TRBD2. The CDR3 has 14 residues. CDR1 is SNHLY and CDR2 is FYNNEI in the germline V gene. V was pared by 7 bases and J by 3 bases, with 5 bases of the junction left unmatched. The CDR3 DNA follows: TGTGCCAGCATCGGTAGCGGGGACTACAATGAGCAGTTCTTC. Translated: CASIGSGDYNEQFF.